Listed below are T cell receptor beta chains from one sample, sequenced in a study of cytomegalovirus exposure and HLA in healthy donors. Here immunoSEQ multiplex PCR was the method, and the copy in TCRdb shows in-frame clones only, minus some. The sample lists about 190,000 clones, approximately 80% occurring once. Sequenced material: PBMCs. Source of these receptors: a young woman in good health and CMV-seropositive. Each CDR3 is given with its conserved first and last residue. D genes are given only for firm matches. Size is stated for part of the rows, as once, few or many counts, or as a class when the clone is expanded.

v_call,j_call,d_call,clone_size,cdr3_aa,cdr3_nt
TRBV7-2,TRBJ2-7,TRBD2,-,CASSIHDGRAYEQYF,TGTGCCAGCAGCATACACGACGGGAGGGCCTACGAGCAGTACTTC
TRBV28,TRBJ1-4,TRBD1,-,CASRAPGQDFLFF,TGTGCCAGCAGAGCTCCAGGACAGGATTTCCTGTTTTTT
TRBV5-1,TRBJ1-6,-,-,CASSPGGDSPLHF,TGCGCCAGCAGCCCGGGAGGCGATTCACCCCTCCACTTT
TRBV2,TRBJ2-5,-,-,CASGVLQETQYF,TGTGCCAGCGGAGTACTACAAGAGACCCAGTACTTC
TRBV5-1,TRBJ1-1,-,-,CASSLSSNGEAFF,TGCGCCAGCAGCTTGTCATCCAACGGTGAAGCTTTCTTT
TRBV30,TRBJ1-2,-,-,CAWRQGVHGYTF,TGTGCCTGGAGGCAGGGCGTCCATGGCTACACCTTC
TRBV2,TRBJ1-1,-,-,CASMFRDMNTEAFF,TGTGCCAGCATGTTCAGGGACATGAACACTGAAGCTTTCTTT
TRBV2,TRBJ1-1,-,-,CASNDPGNTEAFF,TGTGCCAGCAATGACCCAGGGAACACTGAAGCTTTCTTT
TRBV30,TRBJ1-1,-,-,CAWTQGYTEAFF,TGTGCCTGGACCCAGGGGTACACTGAAGCTTTCTTT
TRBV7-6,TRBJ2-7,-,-,CASSLDTTYEQYF,TGTGCCAGCAGCTTAGACACAACCTACGAGCAGTACTTC
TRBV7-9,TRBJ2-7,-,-,CSSSLELGSGTYEQYF,TGTTCCAGCAGCTTAGAGTTGGGTAGCGGAACCTACGAGCAGTACTTC
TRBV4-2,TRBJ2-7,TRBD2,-,CASSQDPAGTYDEQYF,TGTGCCAGCAGCCAAGATCCAGCGGGGACTTACGATGAGCAGTACTTC
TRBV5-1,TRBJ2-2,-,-,CASSRLGGTNTGELFF,TGCGCCAGCAGCCGACTAGGCGGTACGAACACCGGGGAGCTGTTTTTT
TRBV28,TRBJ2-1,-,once,CASRQGRSYNEQFF,TGTGCCAGCAGACAGGGGAGGTCCTACAATGAGCAGTTCTTC
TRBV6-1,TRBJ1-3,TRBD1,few,CASSRDRAGNTIYF,TGTGCCAGCAGCCGGGACAGGGCTGGAAACACCATATATTTT
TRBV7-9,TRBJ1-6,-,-,CASSPTPLHF,TGTGCCAGCAGCCCTACGCCCCTCCACTTT
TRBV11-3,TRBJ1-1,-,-,CASSARQANTEAFF,TGTGCCAGCAGCGCCCGACAGGCGAACACTGAAGCTTTCTTT
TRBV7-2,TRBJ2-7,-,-,CASSLEQGSEQYF,TGTGCCAGCAGCTTAGAACAGGGAAGCGAGCAGTACTTC
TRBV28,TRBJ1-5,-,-,CASSFQIGSSRGQHF,TGTGCCAGCAGTTTTCAGATCGGCAGCTCACGGGGGCAGCATTTT
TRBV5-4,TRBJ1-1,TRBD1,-,CASSKGQGLPAEAFF,TGTGCCAGCAGCAAAGGACAGGGGTTGCCGGCTGAAGCTTTCTTT
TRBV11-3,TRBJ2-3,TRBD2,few,CASSFGVAGSTDTQYF,TGTGCCAGCAGCTTTGGGGTAGCGGGAAGCACAGATACGCAGTATTTT
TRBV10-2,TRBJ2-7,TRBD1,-,CASSLTGGYEQYF,TGCGCCAGCAGTCTTACAGGGGGCTACGAGCAGTACTTC
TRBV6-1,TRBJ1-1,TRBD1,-,CASSEGTGEGKAFF,TGTGCCAGCAGTGAAGGCACAGGGGAAGGGAAAGCTTTCTTT
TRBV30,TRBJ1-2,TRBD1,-,CAWNPDRALGYGYTF,TGTGCCTGGAACCCCGACAGGGCCCTTGGCTATGGCTACACCTTC
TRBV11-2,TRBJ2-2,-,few,CASSPPVGAGNTGELFF,TGTGCCAGCAGCCCCCCGGTGGGCGCCGGGAACACCGGGGAGCTGTTTTTT
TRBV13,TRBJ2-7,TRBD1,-,CASSLGTETYEQYF,TGTGCCAGCAGCTTGGGGACAGAAACCTACGAGCAGTACTTC
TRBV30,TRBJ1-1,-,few,CAWSARGGTEAFF,TGTGCCTGGAGTGCCAGAGGGGGAACTGAAGCTTTCTTT
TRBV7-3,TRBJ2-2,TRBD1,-,CASSSQGRTGELFF,TGTGCCAGCAGCTCACAGGGGCGCACCGGGGAGCTGTTTTTT
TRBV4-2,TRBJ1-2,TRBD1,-,CASSRTGGKNYTF,TGTGCCAGCAGCCGGACAGGGGGTAAAAACTACACCTTC
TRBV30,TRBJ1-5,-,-,CAWSGGGSQPQHF,TGTGCCTGGAGTGGGGGGGGCAGTCAGCCCCAGCATTTT
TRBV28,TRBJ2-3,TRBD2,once,CASSPHTSGITDTQYF,TGTGCCAGCAGTCCTCATACTAGCGGAATCACAGATACGCAGTATTTT
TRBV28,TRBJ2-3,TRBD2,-,CASSIRGGTQYF,TGTGCCAGCAGCATCCGGGGGGGTACGCAGTATTTT
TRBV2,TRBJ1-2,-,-,CASSEVNRGGYGYTF,TGTGCCAGCAGTGAAGTCAATAGAGGAGGCTATGGCTACACCTTC
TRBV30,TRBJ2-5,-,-,CAWGHPETQYF,TGTGCCTGGGGCCACCCAGAGACCCAGTACTTC
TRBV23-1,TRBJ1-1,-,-,CASSQRTVYTEAFF,TGCGCCAGCAGTCAGCGGACAGTGTACACTGAAGCTTTCTTT
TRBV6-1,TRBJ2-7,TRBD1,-,CASSVAGTGGYEQYF,TGTGCCAGCAGTGTAGCCGGGACAGGAGGATACGAGCAGTACTTC
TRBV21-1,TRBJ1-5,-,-,CASSCRDRAWQPQHF,TGTGCCAGCAGCTGCCGGGACAGGGCCTGGCAGCCCCAGCATTTT
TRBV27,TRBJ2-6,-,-,CASSLVSSGANVLTF,TGTGCCAGCAGCCTAGTGAGCTCTGGGGCCAACGTCCTGACTTTC
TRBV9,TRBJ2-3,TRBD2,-,CASSAVLAGGGNTQYF,TGTGCCAGCAGCGCCGTTCTAGCGGGGGGCGGAAATACGCAGTATTTT
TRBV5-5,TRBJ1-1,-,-,CASTPTVGNTEAFF,TGTGCCAGCACCCCGACTGTGGGTAACACTGAAGCTTTCTTT
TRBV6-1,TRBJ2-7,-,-,CASSATTYEQYF,TGTGCCAGCAGTGCAACAACCTACGAGCAGTACTTC
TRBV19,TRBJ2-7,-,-,CASSIRGGLYEQYF,TGTGCCAGTAGTATAAGAGGGGGTCTCTACGAGCAGTACTTC
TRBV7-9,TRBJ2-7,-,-,CASSLAGPRAYEQYF,TGTGCCAGCAGCTTGGCGGGACCCAGGGCCTACGAGCAGTACTTC
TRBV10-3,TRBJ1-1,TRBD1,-,CAITPGQRISEAFF,TGTGCCATCACCCCGGGACAGAGAATCTCTGAAGCTTTCTTT
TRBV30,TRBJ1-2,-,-,CAWYRDSLWGYTF,TGTGCCTGGTACCGGGACTCCCTTTGGGGCTACACCTTC
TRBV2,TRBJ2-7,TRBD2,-,CASMPSGRVYEQYF,TGTGCCAGCATGCCCAGCGGGAGAGTGTACGAGCAGTACTTC
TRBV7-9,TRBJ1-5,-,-,CASSWGDSNQPQHF,TGTGCCAGCAGTTGGGGGGATAGCAATCAGCCCCAGCATTTT
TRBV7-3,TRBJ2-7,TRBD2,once,CASSLRGSGRAISYEQYF,TGTGCCAGCAGCTTAAGGGGTAGCGGGAGGGCAATATCCTACGAGCAGTACTTC
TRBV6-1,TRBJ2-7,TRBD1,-,CASRDRTASYEQYF,TGTGCCAGCAGGGACAGGACAGCCTCCTACGAGCAGTACTTC
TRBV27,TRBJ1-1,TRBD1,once,CASSAPDRATEAFF,TGTGCCAGCAGTGCTCCAGACAGGGCCACTGAAGCTTTCTTT
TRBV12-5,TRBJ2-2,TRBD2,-,CASGSERLVLLAGGPSNTGELFF,TGTGCTAGTGGTTCCGAAAGGTTAGTACTACTAGCGGGAGGGCCTTCGAACACCGGGGAGCTGTTTTTT
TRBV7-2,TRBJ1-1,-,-,CASSLYRLNTEAFF,TGTGCCAGCAGCTTATACAGGTTGAACACTGAAGCTTTCTTT
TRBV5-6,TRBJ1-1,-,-,CASSPGGLGEAFF,TGTGCCAGCAGCCCCGGAGGGTTGGGAGAAGCTTTCTTT